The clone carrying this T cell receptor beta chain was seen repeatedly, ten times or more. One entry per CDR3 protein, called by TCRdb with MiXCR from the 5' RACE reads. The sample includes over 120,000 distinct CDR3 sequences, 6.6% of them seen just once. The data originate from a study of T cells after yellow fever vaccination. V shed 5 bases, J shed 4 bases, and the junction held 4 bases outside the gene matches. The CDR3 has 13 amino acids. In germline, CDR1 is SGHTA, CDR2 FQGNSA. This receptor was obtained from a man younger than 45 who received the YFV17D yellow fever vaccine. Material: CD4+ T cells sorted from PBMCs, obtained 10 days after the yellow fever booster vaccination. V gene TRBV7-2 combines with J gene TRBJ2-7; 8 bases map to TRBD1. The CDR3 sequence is CASSRDRRYEQYF. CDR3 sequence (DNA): TGTGCCAGCAGCCGGGACAGGAGATACGAGCAGTACTTC.